This record looks at one T cell receptor beta chain sequence and its context. Its target is unknown. Read coverage stops 3 residues before the CDR3 terminus; the germline J gene supplies the remainder. The germline V gene has CDR1 SNHLY and CDR2 FYNNEI. V was cut by 7 bases and J by 6 bases, with 21 bases left in between. The CDR3 is made up of 15 amino acids. The data originate from a study of T cells in women clearing cervical HPV infection. Background on the study: Controls gave blood once infection was undetectable; cases at lesion identification. Broader study findings: CIN3+ cases had significantly higher TCR repertoire richness than controls, but evenness did not differ.

immunoSEQ multiplex PCR used an average of around 1,200 ng genomic DNA. Data came from immunoSEQ multiplex PCR; TCRdb stores just in-frame clones and leaves some out. Here the sample table reports tens of thousands of clones. V and J are TRBV2 and TRBJ1-2; D perhaps matches TRBD1 (6 bases). Sequencing was done on a sample of blood buffy coat. This TCR was sampled from a woman between 18 and 70 years old with a cervical HPV16 infection that either progressed to CIN3+ or cleared (not recorded which). The CDR3 here is CASTRPAGASNGYTF. The DNA read from the CDR3 is TGTGCCAGCACCCGGCCGGCGGGGGCCTCTAATGGC. The variable domain in full, completed from reference TRBV2 and TRBJ1-2, reads EPEVTQTPSHQVTQMGQEVILRCVPISNHLYFYWYRQILGQKVEFLVSFYNNEISEKSEIFDDQFSVERPDGSNFTLKIRSTKLEDSAMYFCASTRPAGASNGYTFGSGTRLTVV.